Described below is a single T cell receptor (beta chain) sequence and its context. Its antigen is not known. Profiling relied on immunoSEQ multiplex PCR, and the TCRdb table lists in-frame clones only, not all of them. There are 1 million to 1.2 million clones in the sample; roughly 80% occur only once, and approximately 0.9% lies in the top ten. The sample originates from a study of shared clonotypes between healthy human individuals. Overall study findings and caveats: Genetic and exposure-history diversity was limited by the small donor number.

Germline V CDR1 and CDR2: SNHLY, FYNNEI. This CDR3 has 12 residues. V lost 3 bases and J lost 7, with 10 bases in between. The chain carries TRBV2 and TRBJ2-7, with D unclear. The TCR was taken from a man aged 18 to 29 in good health. Some clones in this sample may be carry-over from other donors' samples. Source material: memory CD4+ T cells from PBMCs. The subset denotes: CD45RA-negative fraction. The CDR3, as DNA: TGTGCCAGCAGTGAGAACGGACGGGAGCAGTACTTC. This sequence encodes CASSENGREQYF.